The 8 T cell receptor beta chains listed next were all sequenced from one sample in a study of chemoradiotherapy in HPV16-positive cancers. Assay: immunoSEQ multiplex PCR; the TCRdb copy retains only in-frame clones and omits some. The profile shows 19,000 or so clones, 90% to 95% of them singletons. The specimen was blood, collected from a patient who underwent chemoradiotherapy. These receptors originate from a human donor with HPV-associated anogenital cancer.

The chain couples TRBV5-1 to TRBJ2-3; 9 bases agree with TRBD2. Germline-derived CDR1 and CDR2 are SGHRS and YFSETQ. J was trimmed by 2 bases and V by 2 bases; bases with no gene match: 6. The length of the CDR3 is 16 residues. The CDR3 nucleotides are TGCGCCAGCAGCTTAAGGGGGACTAGCCTCACAGATACGCAGTATTTT. Amino acids: CASSLRGTSLTDTQYF.

The chain uses TRBV5-1 and TRBJ2-2; 7 bases align to TRBD1. The V gene's germline CDR1 is SGHRS and CDR2 YFSETQ. V was pared by 4 bases and J by 3 bases, with 6 bases of the junction left unmatched. This CDR3 has 15 amino acids. The CDR3 region is CASSLQGRDTGELFF. The CDR3 nucleotides read TGCGCCAGCAGCCTACAGGGGAGAGACACCGGGGAGCTGTTTTTT.

The chain employs TRBV2 and TRBJ1-2; tentatively, D is TRBD1 (5 bases). V was cut by 4 bases and J by 6 bases, with 12 bases left in between. The CDR3 contains 13 residues. Per the germline V gene, CDR1 is SNHLY and CDR2 is FYNNEI. This chain's CDR3 is CASSGLGTDGYTF. In nucleotides, the CDR3 is TGTGCCAGCAGTGGGTTAGGGACCGATGGCTACACCTTC. Full variable domain (remainder filled in from reference TRBV2 and TRBJ1-2): EPEVTQTPSHQVTQMGQEVILRCVPISNHLYFYWYRQILGQKVEFLVSFYNNEISEKSEIFDDQFSVERPDGSNFTLKIRSTKLEDSAMYFCASSGLGTDGYTFGSGTRLTVV.

V usage is TRBV10-3 and J usage is TRBJ2-7, with D possibly being TRBD2 (5 bases). V dropped 2 bases and J dropped 5 bases, with 10 bases sitting between them. This CDR3 comprises 13 residues. In germline, CDR1 is ENHRY, CDR2 SYGVKD. CDR3 coding DNA: TGTGCCATCAGTGAGAGAGGGAATCACGAGCAGTACGTC. This encodes CAISERGNHEQYV.

This rearrangement joins TRBV6-1 to TRBJ2-1; a weak D match, TRBD1 (6 bases). This CDR3 contains 15 residues. Looked up from germline, CDR1 is MNHNS and CDR2 is SASEGT. Trimming took 4 bases from V and 0 from J, leaving 10 bases between them. The CDR3 sequence is CASSGGPLSYNEQFF. The CDR3 region has the DNA TGTGCCAGCAGTGGGGGGCCCCTCTCCTACAATGAGCAGTTCTTC.

V and J are TRBV27 and TRBJ2-7; TRBD1 aligns across 9 bases. Per germline, CDR1 MNHEY and CDR2 SMNVEV (reference sequence). The CDR3 spans 18 residues. The V segment lost 5 bases and the J segment 2 bases; nucleotides outside the gene matches: 16. DNA for the CDR3: TGTGCCAGCAGTCCGACCGGGACAGGGACCCCAGGCCCCTACGAGCAGTACTTC. Translating gives CASSPTGTGTPGPYEQYF.

The CDR3 protein is CAISEWGEYGYTF. DNA for the CDR3: TGTGCCATCAGTGAGTGGGGAGAATATGGCTACACCTTC. The chain employs TRBV10-3 and TRBJ1-2; D is ambiguous. Germline CDR1 is ENHRY and CDR2 is SYGVKD. CDR3 length: 13 residues. Deletions cut 1 base from V and 5 bases from J, with 8 bases between.

V gene TRBV27 combines with J gene TRBJ1-6; D remains ambiguous. Germline CDR1 reads MNHEY; CDR2 reads SMNVEV (reference sequence). Between the trimmed V and J ends, which lost 5 bases and 0 bases, there was a span of 17 bases. The CDR3 is 18 amino acids. This CDR3 reads CASSLVGGGSSYNSPLHF. The CDR3 nucleotides are TGTGCCAGCAGTCTCGTAGGCGGAGGTAGCTCCTATAATTCACCCCTCCACTTT.